Shown below are 9 T cell receptor beta chains from a single sample sequenced in a study of cytomegalovirus exposure and HLA in healthy donors. With 60 Vbeta and 13 Jbeta primers, the PCR was carried out. The method was immunoSEQ multiplex PCR; TCRdb's version includes in-frame clones alone and lacks a portion of them. The sample carries about 120,000 clones, over 60% recorded once. Source material: PBMCs. These receptors all stem from a woman aged 40-49 years in good health and CMV-seronegative.

The V call is TRBV28, the J call TRBJ2-5; no clear D gene. The J call is in doubt because the DNA end fits TRBJ2-7 better. The CDR3 is 13 residues long. Germline V gene lookup returns CDR1 MDHEN and CDR2 SYDVKM. The CDR3: CASTTTVNYEQYF. The CDR3 DNA is TGTGCCAGCACGACGACGGTTAACTACGAGCAGTACTTC.

V is TRBV10-3 and J is TRBJ2-7; 9 bases align to TRBD1. CDR1 ENHRY and CDR2 SYGVKD come from the germline V gene. After removal of 0 bases from V and 4 bases from J, the junction contained 7 bases not matched to a gene. CDR3 length equals 16 residues. The CDR3 region is CAISESDRGKWYEQYF. The CDR3 DNA is TGTGCCATCAGTGAGTCGGACAGGGGAAAATGGTACGAGCAGTACTTC.

The chain combines TRBV6-5 with TRBJ1-1; possible D gene TRBD1, 5 bases. Germline V lookup: CDR1 MNHEY, CDR2 SVGAGI. V lost 2 bases, J lost 0 bases, and 13 bases lay in between. This CDR3 is 16 amino acids long. The CDR3: CASSYMGGTMNTEAFF. The CDR3 nucleotides read TGTGCCAGCAGTTACATGGGAGGGACCATGAACACTGAAGCTTTCTTT.

J is TRBJ2-7 and V is TRBV28; TRBD2 is a possible D gene (6 bases). Germline V gene lookup returns CDR1 MDHEN and CDR2 SYDVKM. The CDR3 is 14 residues long. V lost 8 bases and J 2 bases, leaving 16 bases between the germline ends. The CDR3 region is CASLTPGLTYEQYF. In DNA form, the CDR3 reads TGTGCCAGCCTCACACCGGGACTTACCTACGAGCAGTACTTC.

The DNA for the CDR3 is TGTGCCAGCAGTCTCCTGGACTTCGGCTCCTACAATGAGCAGTTCTTC. This codes for CASSLLDFGSYNEQFF. The chain uses TRBV28 and TRBJ2-1, with D maybe TRBD2 (5 bases). Trimming took 5 bases from V and 0 from J, leaving 14 bases between them. In germline, CDR1 is MDHEN, CDR2 SYDVKM. CDR3 size: 16 residues.

This chain connects TRBV6-5 to TRBJ2-1; 8 bases agree with TRBD1. Trimming removed 5 bases from V and 0 bases from J; junction bases left unmatched: 3. Germline V gene data show CDR1 as MNHEY and CDR2 as SVGAGI. The CDR3 sequence is 15 residues long. This chain's CDR3 is CASSRQGNSYNEQFF. CDR3 nucleotides: TGTGCCAGCAGTCGACAGGGGAACTCCTACAATGAGCAGTTCTTC.

Only a few counts were recorded for this clone. The junction shows a germline mismatch at one end, possibly a read error. V usage is TRBV11-2 and J usage is TRBJ2-4, with D possibly matching TRBD2 (6 bases). CDR1 and CDR2 (germline): SGHAT, FQNNGV. CDR3 length: 14 residues. The CDR3 DNA follows: TGTGCCAGCAGCCCGGGGGAAGCCAAAAACAGTCAGTACTTC. It translates to CASSPGEAKNSQYF.

The chain carries TRBV5-5 and TRBJ1-2, with 7 bases that match TRBD1. The ends lost 4 bases at V and 2 bases at J; junction bases unmatched: 5. The CDR3 totals 14 residues. Germline CDR1 and CDR2: SGHKS and YYEKEE (reference sequence). CDR3 nucleotide sequence: TGTGCCAGCAGCACGGGACAGATAAACTATGGCTACACCTTC. Translating it yields CASSTGQINYGYTF.

This clone showed up just a few times. The chain couples TRBV9 to TRBJ1-1; 7 positions match TRBD1. This CDR3 contains 15 residues. Germline trimming cut 4 bases from V and 3 bases from J; bases unmatched to any gene: 9. Germline V gives CDR1 SGDLS, CDR2 YYNGEE. The CDR3 protein is CASSPRQGKDTEAFF. The CDR3 DNA is TGTGCCAGCAGCCCCAGACAGGGTAAGGACACTGAAGCTTTCTTT. The variable domain in full, completed from reference TRBV9 and TRBJ1-1, reads DSGVTQTPKHLITATGQRVTLRCSPRSGDLSVYWYQQSLDQGLQFLIQYYNGEERAKGNILERFSAQQFPDLHSELNLSSLELGDSALYFCASSPRQGKDTEAFFGQGTRLTVV.